This T cell receptor beta chain was captured in a study of blood T cells in healthy people across ages. The study's findings and limits: Changes in expanded clonotypes were possibly confounded, as the CMV status of donors was unknown.

Sample-barcoded 5' priming and a J-beta primer mix drove a second PCR of roughly 7 to 11 cycles. TCRdb processed the 5' RACE reads anew with MiXCR; each CDR3 protein has one entry. The table includes 450,000 to 600,000 distinct CDR3 sequences, approximately 26% detected once. Per sample, at least 5.5 micrograms of total RNA were extracted. V was trimmed by 5 bases and J by 5 bases, leaving 9 bases between them. The CDR3 has 11 residues. Per the germline V gene, CDR1 is SQVTM and CDR2 is ANQGSEA. This clonotype was counted only a few times. Its antigen is currently unknown. The sample was also linked to a second study, of T cells of mothers and their children. That source notes: The output of TCR recombination is shaped by thymic selection similarly in related and unrelated pairs.

This sequence originates from a boy aged 2 to 9 in good health. V gene TRBV29-1 combines with J gene TRBJ2-5; no reliable D call. Sequenced: blood. Written as DNA, the CDR3 is TGCAGCGTTAACTTCGACGAGACCCAGTACTTC. Its translation is CSVNFDETQYF. Together with reference TRBV29-1 and TRBJ2-5, the CDR3 gives the full variable domain: SAVISQKPSRDICQRGTSLTIQCQVDSQVTMMFWYRQQPGQSLTLIATANQGSEATYESGFVIDKFPISRPNLTFSTLTVSNMSPEDSSIYLCSVNFDETQYFGPGTRLLVL.